Below are 8 T cell receptor beta chains sequenced from a single sample in a study of blood T cell repertoires in COVID-19 (dated by TCRdb to about 2020). Library preparation was by the immunoSEQ multiplex PCR assay. This is the immuneACCESS table as TCRdb keeps it, with only in-frame sequences that have V and J called. A part of the clones is gone; compared with another copy, unresolved V genes explain less than half, and the rest is unexplained. The table for this sample lists about 220,000 clones; roughly 85% of them were counted only once. The top ten clones comprise over 2% of the sample. The specimen sequenced was peripheral blood. The receptors come from a woman between 65 and 79 years old with COVID-19, enrolled during active disease.

This chain uses TRBV6-2 or TRBV6-3 with TRBJ2-7, with 7 bases matching TRBD2. The CDR3 length is 13 residues. Per germline, CDR1 MNHEY and CDR2 SVGEGT. V gave up 4 bases and J gave up 1 base; unmatched junction bases: 1. As DNA, the CDR3 is TGTGCCAGCAGTTGGGAGGGTTCCTACGAGCAGTACTTC. Its translation: CASSWEGSYEQYF.

The V and J genes are TRBV4-2 and TRBJ2-2; TRBD1 is a possible D gene (6 bases). The CDR3 is 17 residues long. Germline V gene data show CDR1 as LGHNA and CDR2 as YNFKEQ. Trimming cost V 5 bases and J 5 bases, with 21 bases left between them. The CDR3 reads CASSSPKTGLGTGELFF. DNA of the CDR3: TGTGCCAGCAGCTCCCCGAAAACAGGGCTGGGGACCGGGGAGCTGTTTTTT.

The chain has TRBV11-2 and TRBJ2-1, with no clear D. Trimming removed 5 bases from V and 3 bases from J, with 8 bases in between. The germline V gene encodes CDR1 SGHAT and CDR2 FQNNGV. This CDR3 has 13 amino acids. DNA of the CDR3: TGTGCCAGCAGCCTAAATTTCTACAATGAGCAGTTCTTC. This translates into CASSLNFYNEQFF.

The rearrangement links TRBV27 to TRBJ2-7; TRBD2 aligns across 11 bases. Trimming took 7 bases from V and 0 from J; bases not matched to a gene: 5. The CDR3 covers 15 residues. Germline CDR1 and CDR2: MNHEY and SMNVEV (reference sequence). The DNA for the CDR3 is TGTGCCAGCAATAGACTAGCGGGGAGCTCCTACGAGCAGTACTTC. The encoded protein is CASNRLAGSSYEQYF.

The chain employs TRBV6-5 and TRBJ2-2, with a tentative D call TRBD2 (5 bases). Germline loops: CDR1 MNHEY, CDR2 SVGAGI. The CDR3 sequence is 15 residues long. V was cut by 4 bases and J by 1 base, with 10 bases left in between. CDR3 DNA: TGTGCCAGCAGTTGGGAGAACCTGAACACCGGGGAGCTGTTTTTT. This encodes CASSWENLNTGELFF.

The chain couples TRBV12-3 or TRBV12-4 to TRBJ1-6, with a tentative D call TRBD1 (5 bases). This CDR3 has 13 residues. Deletions cut 6 bases from V and 7 bases from J, with 10 bases between. CDR3 bases: TGTGCCAGCAGCCCGACAGAGAATTCACCCCTCCACTTT. Protein sequence: CASSPTENSPLHF.

The chain carries TRBV7-9 and TRBJ1-2; tentatively, D is TRBD1 (5 bases). The CDR3 extends over 13 amino acids. V shed 5 bases and J shed 7 bases, with 14 bases lying between them. The germline V gene has CDR1 SEHNR and CDR2 FQNEAQ (reference sequence). CDR3 residues: CASSPQGLGGYTF. The DNA for the CDR3 is TGTGCCAGCAGCCCCCAGGGTTTGGGTGGCTACACCTTC.

This sequence joins TRBV6-2 or TRBV6-3 and TRBJ2-3, with no clear D. The V end was cut by 0 bases, the J end by 7 bases, with 5 bases between. Germline-derived CDR1 and CDR2 are MNHEY and SVGEGT. The CDR3 is 12 residues long. The CDR3 sequence: CASSYSANTQYF. CDR3 bases: TGTGCCAGCAGTTACTCGGCAAATACGCAGTATTTT.